This record looks at one T cell receptor beta chain sequence and its context. These data originate in a study of shared T cell receptors in the human thymus. Germline values: CDR1 SGHNT, CDR2 YYREEE (reference sequence). J was trimmed by 1 base and V by 1 base; bases with no gene match: 4. This CDR3 has 16 residues. Sequencing was performed with immunoSEQ multiplex PCR; in TCRdb, only in-frame clones are kept and a portion is missing. The sample holds some 660,000 clones; around 87% are singletons and the top ten take roughly 0.0087%. These data were likewise used in another study, on human thymus T cells. That work adds: Corrective heart surgery yielded resections, and these provided the thymus tissue. Usage of V and J genes appeared biased in thymic and blood repertoires.

Source material: thymocytes. The sequence came from a boy younger than two with a congenital heart defect. The chain links TRBV5-4 to TRBJ2-5; 10 nucleotides match TRBD2. In DNA, the CDR3 is TGTGCCAGCAGCTTGCGACTAGCGGGCCCCCAAGAGACCCAGTACTTC. This translates into CASSLRLAGPQETQYF. The entire variable domain, with the rest obtained from reference TRBV5-4 and TRBJ2-5, is as follows: ETGVTQSPTHLIKTRGQQVTLRCSSQSGHNTVSWYQQALGQGPQFIFQYYREEENGRGNFPPRFSGLQFPNYSSELNVNALELDDSALYLCASSLRLAGPQETQYFGPGTRLLVL.